Listed here are 29 T cell receptor beta chains from one sample, sequenced in a study of graft-versus-host responses after intestinal transplantation. Using immunoSEQ multiplex PCR, the repertoire was profiled, and TCRdb retains in-frame clones only, with some absent. The sample lists over 5,500 clones, 24% occurring once. The authors seeded around 200,000 CFSE-labeled responder cells together with around 200,000 irradiated stimulator cells tagged with violet dye. The material was alloreactive CD8+ T cells from a mixed lymphocyte reaction culture, obtained before transplantation. Subset noted: CFSE-low proliferating T cells sorted from approximately 6-day pre-transplant mixed lymphocyte reaction (GvH or HvG direction). Every receptor here comes from a human patient who was an organ donor for intestinal transplantation.

CDR3 coding DNA: TGTGCCAGCAGTGAAGCTTGGGGGTTAGGGACTGAAGCTTTCTTT. Protein: CASSEAWGLGTEAFF. This sequence joins TRBV6-9 and TRBJ1-1; TRBD1 might be the D (5 bases). This CDR3 spans 15 amino acids. The germline V gene has CDR1 MNHGY and CDR2 SVAAGI. V shed 5 bases and J shed 5 bases, with 18 bases lying between them.

This sequence joins TRBV6-6 and TRBJ2-7; tentatively, D is TRBD1 or TRBD2 (5 bases each). Looked up from germline, CDR1 is MNHNY and CDR2 is SVGAGI (reference sequence). The length of the CDR3 is 11 residues. Trimming shortened V by 2 bases and J by 6 bases, and 5 bases separated the two germline ends. The CDR3 here is CASSYGGEQYF. The CDR3 coding sequence is TGTGCCAGCAGTTACGGGGGCGAGCAGTACTTC.

By share, this clone ranks as large. Other DNA sequences from this sample encode an identical CDR3 as well. The V call is TRBV6-5, the J call TRBJ2-7; the D is unclear. Trimming left V 3 bases short and J 2 bases short, with 2 bases between. The CDR3 has 11 residues. Germline CDR1 reads MNHEY; CDR2 reads SVGAGI. The CDR3, as DNA: TGTGCCAGCAGTTATGCCTACGAGCAGTACTTC. It is translated as CASSYAYEQYF.

The CDR3 sequence: CASSPPTGNGYTF. The CDR3 DNA is TGCGCCAGCAGCCCTCCGACAGGGAATGGCTACACCTTC. The chain uses TRBV4-1 and TRBJ1-2, with TRBD1 matching over 7 bases. V dropped 4 bases and J dropped 6; count of bases not matched to a gene: 5. Germline CDR1 reads MGHRA; CDR2 reads YSYEKL. CDR3 length equals 13 residues.

This clone was recorded once. The genes are TRBV19 and TRBJ1-5, with D unresolved. This CDR3 comprises 14 residues. CDR1 is LNHDA and CDR2 is SQIVND in the germline V gene (reference sequence). Trimming shortened V by 4 bases and J by 0 bases, and 7 bases separated the two germline ends. The CDR3 DNA reads TGTGCCAGTAGTACCATAAATAGCAATCAGCCCCAGCATTTT. Protein: CASSTINSNQPQHF.

This sequence joins TRBV7-3 and TRBJ2-7, with 8 positions matching TRBD1. Unmatched junction bases numbered 3, after V lost 5 bases and J lost 3 bases. The CDR3 is 13 residues long. Germline V CDR1 and CDR2: SGHTA, FQGTGA. CDR3 in amino acids: CASSVTGDYEQYF. The CDR3 DNA reads as TGTGCCAGCAGCGTGACAGGGGACTACGAGCAGTACTTC.

Only a few counts were recorded for this clone. This chain connects TRBV28 to TRBJ2-7; D is unresolved. Germline V gene lookup returns CDR1 MDHEN and CDR2 SYDVKM. V gave up 6 bases and J gave up 0 bases, with 15 bases separating them. The CDR3 has 15 residues. This chain's CDR3 is CASRLGPSRSYEQYF. The CDR3 DNA reads TGTGCCAGCAGGCTTGGACCGAGTCGCTCCTACGAGCAGTACTTC.

This clone was seen a single time. The chain recombines TRBV7-2 with TRBJ2-7; 12 bases fit TRBD1. Germline V gene data show CDR1 as SGHTA and CDR2 as FQGNSA. Unmatched junction bases numbered 11, after V lost 5 bases and J lost 6 bases. CDR3 length: 16 amino acids. The CDR3 DNA reads as TGTGCCAGCAGCCCGGACTCCGGGACAGGGGGCCGCGAGCAGTACTTC. Amino acids: CASSPDSGTGGREQYF.

In its sample, this clone was seen a few times. This may arise from a read error, as a much more abundant clone is one base away. As DNA, the CDR3 is TGTGCCTGGAGCCCCTCGAGAGGGGGCTCCCCTTATAGCAATCAGCCCCAGCATTTT. This gives the protein CAWSPSRGGSPYSNQPQHF. This rearrangement joins TRBV30 to TRBJ1-5, with TRBD1 identical over 7 bases. The CDR3 totals 19 residues. Germline CDR1 GTSNPN, CDR2 SVGIG (reference sequence). V gave up 3 bases and J gave up 0 bases; unmatched junction bases: 17.

The chain joins TRBV6-1 to TRBJ2-2; unclear D gene. Germline CDR1 is MNHNS and CDR2 is SASEGT. This CDR3 spans 12 amino acids. V was clipped by 0 bases and J by 11 bases, with 7 bases between them. CDR3: CASSEAYHELFF. CDR3 sequence (DNA): TGTGCCAGCAGTGAAGCCTACCACGAGCTGTTTTTT.

This clone was detected only a few times. V and J are TRBV7-6 and TRBJ2-7, with D perhaps matching TRBD2 (6 bases). From germline, CDR1 is SGHVS and CDR2 FNYEAQ. There are 13 residues in the CDR3. Between the trimmed V and J ends, which lost 4 bases and 4 bases, there was a span of 11 bases. DNA for the CDR3: TGTGCCAGCAGCTACGGGACTGGGTACGAGCAGTACTTC. The encoded protein is CASSYGTGYEQYF.

V is TRBV27 and J is TRBJ2-1, with 9 bases that match TRBD2. The V gene end was trimmed by 1 base and the J gene end by 2 bases; junction bases not matched to a gene: 3. The V gene's germline CDR1 is MNHEY and CDR2 SMNVEV (reference sequence). The CDR3 extends over 16 amino acids. The CDR3 sequence is CASSLLGGRAYNEQFF. The CDR3 DNA reads TGTGCCAGCAGTTTATTGGGCGGGAGGGCCTACAATGAGCAGTTCTTC.

This chain's CDR3 is CSVGGAPYEQYF. CDR3 bases: TGCAGCGTCGGCGGGGCACCCTACGAGCAGTACTTC. V gene TRBV29-1 combines with J gene TRBJ2-7; possible D gene TRBD2, 6 bases. CDR1 is SQVTM, CDR2 ANQGSEA, per germline. The ends were cut back, 6 bases at V and 2 bases at J, with 11 bases in the middle. This CDR3 comprises 12 residues.

This clone turned up a few times. A junction boundary mismatches the germline segment, possibly from a read error. The V call is TRBV10-3, the J call TRBJ1-2, with D tentatively TRBD1 (5 bases). CDR1 ENHRY and CDR2 SYGVKD come from the germline V gene. The CDR3 extends over 12 amino acids. Written as DNA, the CDR3 is TGTGCCAGCAGTTGGACAAACTATGGCTACACCTTC. Protein: CASSWTNYGYTF.

The table lists this clone with a few counts. The genes are TRBV5-8 and TRBJ2-7; D is possibly TRBD1 (5 bases). The CDR3 is made up of 13 amino acids. Germline V CDR1 and CDR2: SGHTS, YDEGEE. With 0 bases removed from V and 5 bases from J, the gap between germline ends came to 9 bases. CDR3 sequence (DNA): TGTGCCAGCAGCTTGGCCAGGGCCAACGAGCAGTACTTC. It specifies CASSLARANEQYF.

Relative to its sample, this clone is medium-sized. The rearrangement uses TRBV27 and TRBJ2-7; 8 bases match TRBD2. J gave up 3 bases and V 3 bases, and 4 bases lay outside the gene matches. Germline assignment: CDR1 MNHEY and CDR2 SMNVEV (reference sequence). The CDR3 consists of 14 residues. The CDR3 is CASSFVAGSYEQYF. In DNA form, the CDR3 reads TGTGCCAGCAGTTTCGTAGCGGGAAGCTACGAGCAGTACTTC.

This clone is deemed medium-sized. The chain employs TRBV7-9 and TRBJ2-1; 9 bases match TRBD2. Germline trimming cut 5 bases from V and 5 bases from J; bases unmatched to any gene: 13. CDR1 SEHNR and CDR2 FQNEAQ come from the germline V gene (reference sequence). The CDR3 is 17 amino acids. Written as DNA, the CDR3 is TGTGCCAGCAGCATCTCGGGCGGGAGGGCCCGGGACAATGAGCAGTTCTTC. Its protein is CASSISGGRARDNEQFF.

This clone was seen a few times. The chain joins TRBV7-9 to TRBJ2-5; no clear D. Trimming shortened V by 5 bases and J by 3 bases, and 19 bases separated the two germline ends. The CDR3 loop spans 16 amino acids. Germline V gene lookup returns CDR1 SEHNR and CDR2 FQNEAQ (reference sequence). The CDR3 DNA is TGTGCCAGCAGCGCCCACCTAGACGGATCCGAAGAGACCCAGTACTTC. This codes for CASSAHLDGSEETQYF.

This clone occurred a few times. V and J are TRBV30 and TRBJ1-5; no clear D. Trimming removed 4 bases from V and 2 bases from J, with 3 bases in between. Looked up from germline, CDR1 is GTSNPN and CDR2 is SVGIG (reference sequence). The CDR3 is made up of 11 amino acids. As DNA, the CDR3 is TGTGCCTGGACAGGCAATCAGCCCCAGCATTTT. It encodes CAWTGNQPQHF.

This clone is medium-sized. The V gene is TRBV7-2, the J gene TRBJ2-7; the match to TRBD2 covers 7 bases. J lost 4 bases, V lost 5 bases, and 14 bases had no gene match. The CDR3 consists of 16 residues. Germline assignment: CDR1 SGHTA and CDR2 FQGNSA. This chain's CDR3 is CASSTRQLAEIYEQYF. DNA for the CDR3: TGTGCCAGCAGCACTCGACAGCTAGCGGAGATTTACGAGCAGTACTTC.

The chain carries TRBV5-5 and TRBJ2-1; 13 nucleotides align to TRBD2. V gave up 4 bases and J gave up 1 base; unmatched junction bases: 8. Germline-derived CDR1 and CDR2 are SGHKS and YYEKEE (reference sequence). The CDR3 is 18 amino acids. CDR3 nucleotides: TGTGCCAGCAGCCACGGACTAGCGGGAGACCCATCCTACAATGAGCAGTTCTTC. Its translation is CASSHGLAGDPSYNEQFF. Complete variable domain (other parts from reference TRBV5-5 and TRBJ2-1): DAGVTQSPTHLIKTRGQQVTLRCSPISGHKSVSWYQQVLGQGPQFIFQYYEKEERGRGNFPDRFSARQFPNYSSELNVNALLLGDSALYLCASSHGLAGDPSYNEQFFGPGTRLTVL.

This rearrangement joins TRBV28 to TRBJ1-6; 7 positions agree with TRBD1. The CDR3 has 19 residues. Germline loops: CDR1 MDHEN, CDR2 SYDVKM. After removal of 5 bases from V and 5 bases from J, the junction contained 18 bases not matched to a gene. The CDR3 loop is CASSQLTDRALKDNSPLHF. CDR3 DNA: TGTGCCAGCAGTCAATTAACCGACAGGGCGCTAAAGGATAATTCACCCCTCCACTTT. Drawing the rest from reference TRBV28 and TRBJ1-6, the complete variable domain is DVKVTQSSRYLVKRTGEKVFLECVQDMDHENMFWYRQDPGLGLRLIYFSYDVKMKEKGDIPEGYSVSREKKERFSLILESASTNQTSMYLCASSQLTDRALKDNSPLHFGNGTRLTVT.

This clone is termed large. The chain employs TRBV4-3 and TRBJ2-2; the match to TRBD2 covers 7 bases. The CDR3 is made up of 18 amino acids. With V trimmed by 0 bases and J by 0 bases, 7 bases remained unmatched. CDR1 is LGHNA and CDR2 is YSLEER in the germline V gene. CDR3 region: CASSQDVWTSPNTGELFF. Written as DNA, the CDR3 is TGCGCCAGCAGCCAAGATGTATGGACTAGTCCGAACACCGGGGAGCTGTTTTTT.

This clone occurred a few times. The gene calls are TRBV6-4 and TRBJ1-2, with D unresolved. Between the trimmed V and J ends, which lost 5 bases and 5 bases, there was a span of 12 bases. The CDR3 loop spans 13 amino acids. Germline values: CDR1 MRHNA, CDR2 SNTAGT. The CDR3 is CASSYEGFYGYTF. DNA of the CDR3: TGTGCCAGCAGTTACGAAGGGTTTTATGGCTACACCTTC.

This sequence joins TRBV28 and TRBJ1-6; D gene uncertain. Germline CDR1 reads MDHEN; CDR2 reads SYDVKM. This CDR3 has 13 amino acids. The V end lost 7 bases, the J end lost 7 bases, and 11 bases lay between the germline ends. The DNA for the CDR3 is TGTGCCAGCACTCCGATATGGAATTCACCCCTCCACTTT. Residues: CASTPIWNSPLHF.

A few counts support this clone. The V and J genes are TRBV11-2 and TRBJ2-1, with D perhaps TRBD1 (5 bases). The CDR3 runs 16 residues. Germline CDR1 is SGHAT and CDR2 is FQNNGV. The V end was cut by 5 bases, the J end by 1 base, with 15 bases between. This CDR3 is CASSERQPNSYNEQFF. The CDR3 nucleotides are TGTGCCAGCAGCGAAAGACAGCCCAATTCCTACAATGAGCAGTTCTTC.

V gene TRBV7-6 combines with J gene TRBJ2-3; 13 bases are shared with TRBD2. The length of the CDR3 is 16 residues. The V segment lost 6 bases and the J segment 4 bases; nucleotides outside the gene matches: 7. Germline V lookup: CDR1 SGHVS, CDR2 FNYEAQ. The CDR3 loop is CASRPTSGRGADTQYF. The CDR3 region has the DNA TGTGCCAGCAGGCCCACTAGCGGGAGGGGCGCAGATACGCAGTATTTT.

This clone was seen only a few times. The chain has TRBV5-4 and TRBJ2-5; tentative D call: TRBD1 (5 bases). Germline V lookup: CDR1 SGHNT, CDR2 YYREEE (reference sequence). Trimming stripped 3 bases from V and 6 bases from J, with 15 bases between. This CDR3 region has 14 residues. CDR3 loop: CASSSDPGLQTQYF. In nucleotides, the CDR3 is TGTGCCAGCAGCTCGGATCCAGGGCTGCAGACCCAGTACTTC.

The sample holds many counts of this clone. This chain links TRBV6-6 with TRBJ1-1; 9 nucleotides match TRBD1. CDR3 size: 14 residues. Germline trimming cut 0 bases from V and 4 bases from J; bases unmatched to any gene: 0. Per the germline V gene, CDR1 is MNHNY and CDR2 is SVGAGI (reference sequence). CDR3 in amino acids: CASSYSTGGTEAFF. Written as DNA, the CDR3 is TGTGCCAGCAGTTACTCGACAGGGGGCACTGAAGCTTTCTTT.